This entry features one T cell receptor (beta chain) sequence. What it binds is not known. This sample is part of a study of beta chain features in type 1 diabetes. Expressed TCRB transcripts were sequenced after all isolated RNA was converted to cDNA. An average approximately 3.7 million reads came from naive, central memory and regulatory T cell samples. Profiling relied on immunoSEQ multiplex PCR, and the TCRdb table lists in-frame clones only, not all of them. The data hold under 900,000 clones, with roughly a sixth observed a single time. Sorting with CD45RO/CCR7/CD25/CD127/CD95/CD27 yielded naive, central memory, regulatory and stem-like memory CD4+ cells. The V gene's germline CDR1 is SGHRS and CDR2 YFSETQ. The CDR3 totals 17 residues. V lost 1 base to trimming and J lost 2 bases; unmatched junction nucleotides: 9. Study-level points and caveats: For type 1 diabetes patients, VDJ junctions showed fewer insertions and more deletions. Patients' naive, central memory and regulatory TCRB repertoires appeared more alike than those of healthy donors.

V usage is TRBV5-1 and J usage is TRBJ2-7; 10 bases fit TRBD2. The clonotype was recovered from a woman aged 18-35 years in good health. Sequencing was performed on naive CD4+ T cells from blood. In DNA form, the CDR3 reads TGCGCCAGCAGCTTGCCTAGCGGGAGAGGGCAAGCCTACGAGCAGTACTTC. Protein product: CASSLPSGRGQAYEQYF.